The present T cell receptor (beta chain) was sequenced within a study of shared clonotypes between healthy human individuals. Study-level background: Donors were a couple of women and a few men aged 18 to 49. Overall study findings and caveats: Incompleteness in sorted-subset sequencing, despite large depth, was shown by rarefaction.

Regarding this clone: The antigen is not known.

Losses at the gene ends were 3 bases for V and 3 bases for J; bases not matched to a gene: 9. Germline V gene data show CDR1 as SGDLS and CDR2 as YYNGEE. The CDR3 is 15 amino acids. Repertoires were generated with immunoSEQ multiplex PCR, while TCRdb's copy carries only in-frame clones and drops some. Of fewer than 3 million clones listed, roughly 90% were seen once; the top ten hold 0.3% to 0.45%. Those who donated were healthy HIV-negative adults, with no recent acute infections or vaccinations reported. Sequencing was performed on naive CD4+ T cells from PBMCs. Subset defined: CD45RA+ positively selected. The V gene is TRBV9, the J gene TRBJ2-7, with 7 bases matching TRBD2. This sequence originates from a young man in good health. Some clones in this sample may be carry-over from other donors' samples. For the CDR3, the DNA is TGTGCCAGCAGCGCCACTAGCGCAGGCTTCTACGAGCAGTACTTC. Translated: CASSATSAGFYEQYF.